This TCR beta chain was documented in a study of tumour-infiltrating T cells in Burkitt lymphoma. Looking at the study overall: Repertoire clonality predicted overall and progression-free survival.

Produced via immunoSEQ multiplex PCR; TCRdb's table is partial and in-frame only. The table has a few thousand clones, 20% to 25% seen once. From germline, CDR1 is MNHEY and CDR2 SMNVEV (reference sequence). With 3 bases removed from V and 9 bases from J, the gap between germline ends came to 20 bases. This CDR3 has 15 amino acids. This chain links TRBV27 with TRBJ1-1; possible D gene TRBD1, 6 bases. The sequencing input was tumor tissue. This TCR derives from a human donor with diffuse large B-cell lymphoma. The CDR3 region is CASSFGSGVVSKAFF. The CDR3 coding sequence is TGTGCCAGCAGTTTTGGCTCAGGGGTGGTTTCCAAAGCTTTCTTT.